This T cell receptor (beta chain) was sequenced during a study of Graves' ophthalmopathy and Graves' hyperthyroidism. Looking at the study overall: Being free of ophthalmopathy for 18 months of follow-up defined stable hyperthyroidism. Notes on the study in general: Blood also held most thyroid clonotypes expanded above 0.001 frequency.

Other autoimmune diseases, uncontrolled infections, pregnancy or lactation excluded patients from enrollment. Orbital computed tomography, thyroid ultrasound, TRAb, serum thyroxine and clinical symptoms formed the basis of diagnosis. RNA transcripts served as template for amplifying TCR beta CDR3 sequences. An opening RT-PCR round employed HTBI primers and preceded a second-round multiplex PCR. One entry per CDR3 protein results from TCRdb running MiXCR on the multiplex PCR reads. Among over a million distinct CDR3 sequences listed, about two fifths were seen once. Germline CDR1 and CDR2: DFQATT and SNEGSKA (reference sequence). V lost 1 base and J 10 bases, leaving 17 bases between the germline ends. The CDR3 sequence is 15 residues long. There are many counts of this clonotype. What it binds is unknown.

The sequence derives from an adult man with Graves' hyperthyroidism. The chain has TRBV20-1 and TRBJ1-6; TRBD1 is a possible D gene (6 bases). The sequenced material came from peripheral blood or thyroid tissue (not recorded which). CDR3 nucleotides: TGCAGTGCTAGAGGTCGTAGGACAGAAAGATCACCCCTCCACTTT. It is translated as CSARGRRTERSPLHF.